The 13 T cell receptor beta chains given below trace back to one sample, sequenced in a study of cytomegalovirus exposure and HLA in healthy donors. The PCR ran on 60 Vbeta and 13 Jbeta primers. Sequencing was performed with immunoSEQ multiplex PCR; in TCRdb, only in-frame clones are kept and a portion is missing. Among 150,000 to 200,000 clones listed, 77% were seen once. Material for sequencing was PBMCs. The receptors derive from a woman between 25 and 40 years old in good health and CMV-seropositive.

J is TRBJ1-2 and V is TRBV4-1, with 9 bases identical to TRBD1. Germline CDR1 MGHRA, CDR2 YSYEKL. This CDR3 region has 13 residues. J lost 5 bases, V lost 5 bases, and 3 bases had no gene match. The CDR3 loop is CASSDGQGYGYTF. As DNA, the CDR3 is TGCGCCAGCAGCGACGGACAGGGGTATGGCTACACCTTC.

V is TRBV9 and J is TRBJ2-7, with TRBD2 matching over 9 bases. Germline CDR1 is SGDLS and CDR2 is YYNGEE. J lost 2 bases, V lost 3 bases, and 3 bases had no gene match. The CDR3 sequence is 14 residues long. CDR3 sequence: CASSASGTTYEQYF. DNA for the CDR3: TGTGCCAGCAGCGCTAGCGGGACCACCTACGAGCAGTACTTC.

The V call is TRBV7-7, the J call TRBJ2-3, with TRBD2 matching 11 bases. V trimming: 5 bases; J trimming: 4 bases; junction bases outside the gene matches: 5. Germline V gives CDR1 SSHAT, CDR2 FNYEAQ (reference sequence). This CDR3 spans 15 amino acids. Here the CDR3 reads CASSALAGGPDTQYF. The CDR3 region has the DNA TGTGCCAGCAGCGCTCTAGCGGGAGGCCCAGATACGCAGTATTTT.

The J gene is TRBJ1-2, the V gene TRBV9; D is unresolved. The germline V gene has CDR1 SGDLS and CDR2 YYNGEE. The CDR3 is made up of 14 amino acids. With 0 bases removed from V and 4 bases from J, the gap between germline ends came to 10 bases. The CDR3 DNA is TGTGCCAGCAGCGTAGAGCCTATGAGCTATGGCTACACCTTC. Its translation: CASSVEPMSYGYTF.

This chain links TRBV11-2 with TRBJ2-7; D might be TRBD2 (7 bases). The CDR3 is made up of 14 amino acids. V lost 6 bases, J lost 2 bases, and 14 bases lay in between. Germline CDR1 is SGHAT and CDR2 is FQNNGV. The CDR3 here is CASRGGREAYEQYF. CDR3 in DNA: TGTGCCAGCAGGGGGGGGCGGGAAGCCTACGAGCAGTACTTC.

The rearrangement links TRBV11-3 to TRBJ2-6; perhaps TRBD2 as D (5 bases). This CDR3 contains 15 residues. Germline loops: CDR1 SGHNT, CDR2 YENEEA. The V end was cut by 3 bases, the J end by 3 bases, with 9 bases between. The CDR3 nucleotides read TGTGCCAGCAGCTTGGGTGGAGGTGGGGCCAACGTCCTGACTTTC. Translated: CASSLGGGGANVLTF.

There are a few counts of this clone. The J gene is TRBJ1-1, the V gene TRBV30; D is possibly TRBD1 (6 bases). The CDR3 runs 13 residues. The V end was cut by 0 bases, the J end by 3 bases, with 8 bases between. The germline V gene has CDR1 GTSNPN and CDR2 SVGIG (reference sequence). The CDR3 bases are TGTGCCTGGAGTGTGGGGGCGGACACTGAAGCTTTCTTT. Encoded protein: CAWSVGADTEAFF.

The chain employs TRBV5-1 and TRBJ2-1; 9 nucleotides agree with TRBD2. The CDR3 is made up of 14 amino acids. Germline loops: CDR1 SGHRS, CDR2 YFSETQ. V shed 4 bases and J 9 bases; nucleotides not matched to a gene: 8. The CDR3 sequence: CASSVGTSSIEQFF. CDR3 coding DNA: TGCGCCAGCAGCGTCGGGACTAGCTCTATTGAGCAGTTCTTC.

The chain links TRBV11-2 to TRBJ2-4; weak D call: TRBD2 (6 bases). Germline lookup yields CDR1 SGHAT and CDR2 FQNNGV. The CDR3 sequence is 15 residues long. Trimming removed 5 bases from V and 0 bases from J, with 11 bases in between. This chain's CDR3 is CASSARGLAKNIQYF. The CDR3 DNA reads as TGTGCCAGCAGCGCAAGGGGACTAGCCAAAAACATTCAGTACTTC.

This clone was picked up a small number of times. The rearrangement links TRBV7-2 to TRBJ2-3, with TRBD2 as a possible D gene (6 bases). Germline V CDR1 and CDR2: SGHTA, FQGNSA. Trimming stripped 5 bases from V and 3 bases from J, with 12 bases between. The CDR3 sequence is 14 residues long. The CDR3 region is CASSQRAGTDTQYF. The CDR3, as DNA: TGTGCCAGCAGCCAAAGGGCGGGAACAGATACGCAGTATTTT.

The chain joins TRBV7-9 to TRBJ2-5; 10 bases line up with TRBD2. The CDR3 spans 18 residues. The V segment lost 1 base and the J segment 5 bases; nucleotides outside the gene matches: 13. Germline lookup yields CDR1 SEHNR and CDR2 FQNEAQ (reference sequence). The CDR3: CASSLGRASGRGQETQYF. The CDR3 nucleotides read TGTGCCAGCAGCTTAGGTAGGGCTAGCGGGAGAGGACAGGAGACCCAGTACTTC.

This chain connects TRBV2 to TRBJ2-1; D is perhaps TRBD2 (5 bases). The CDR3 is made up of 13 amino acids. CDR1 and CDR2 from the germline V gene are SNHLY and FYNNEI. Trimming left V 8 bases short and J 3 bases short, with 11 bases between. CDR3 in amino acids: CASAAGLYNEQFF. CDR3 DNA: TGTGCCAGCGCGGCGGGCCTCTACAATGAGCAGTTCTTC.

This rearrangement joins TRBV29-1 to TRBJ1-4, with no clear D. The CDR3 spans 12 residues. CDR1 and CDR2 (germline): SQVTM, ANQGSEA. The CDR3 DNA reads TGCACCGCGGGTCTTACGGGGGAAAAACTGTTTTTT. Translating it yields CTAGLTGEKLFF.